The next 32 T cell receptor beta chains were all read from a single sample in a study of a mutant IDH1 vaccine in newly diagnosed glioma. The sample's time point: week 5, during vaccination. Each dose delivered 300 ug of mutant IDH1 20-mer peptide subcutaneously with imiquimod. Measured with immunoSEQ multiplex PCR; TCRdb has only the in-frame clones, and not every one. This sample has 70,000 to 90,000 clones, with roughly nine tenths found just once. Antigens of these TCRs are unknown. This specimen consisted of PBMCs, obtained from a glioma patient whose treatment included an IDH1 peptide vaccine. Every receptor here comes from a woman aged 50 to 65 with glioma.

The chain combines TRBV11-2 with TRBJ2-7; D is uncertain. The CDR3 loop spans 15 amino acids. Per germline, CDR1 SGHAT and CDR2 FQNNGV. Trimming left V 0 bases short and J 3 bases short, with 12 bases between. In DNA, the CDR3 is TGTGCCAGCAGCTTAGAATACGCGACCGGCTACGAGCAGTACTTC. Translating it yields CASSLEYATGYEQYF.

This rearrangement joins TRBV21-1 to TRBJ1-5. TRBV21-1 is described as a pseudogene. This CDR3 has 12 residues. In DNA, the CDR3 is TGTGCCAGCAGCACCCGGGTCCTACGAAAGCATTTT. It codes for CASSTRVLRKHF.

The chain uses TRBV5-6 and TRBJ1-4; D unclear. The V and J ends lost 0 bases and 3 bases respectively, with 6 bases between them. This CDR3 is 14 amino acids long. Looked up from germline, CDR1 is SGHDT and CDR2 is YYEEEE. The CDR3 nucleotides are TGTGCCAGCAGCTTGGGCGTTTCTAATGAAAAACTGTTTTTT. Translation gives CASSLGVSNEKLFF.

V gene TRBV7-9 combines with J gene TRBJ2-4, with D possibly TRBD2 on 6 matching bases. Germline assignment: CDR1 SEHNR and CDR2 FQNEAQ (reference sequence). The germline V and J ends were trimmed by 2 bases and 3 bases, with 17 bases remaining between them. CDR3 length: 17 residues. CDR3 amino acids: CASSLPYAGRGKNIQYF. The CDR3 coding sequence is TGTGCCAGCAGCTTACCATACGCGGGGCGAGGCAAAAACATTCAGTACTTC.

The chain couples TRBV21-1 to TRBJ1-1. TRBV21-1 is reported as a pseudogene. The CDR3 contains 19 residues. The CDR3 DNA reads TGTGCCAGCAGCAAAAAGTGGGGGAACAGAGGGAAGATGAACACTGAAGCTTTCTTT. As protein: CASSKKWGNRGKMNTEAFF.

The rearrangement joins TRBV11-2 to TRBJ1-3; D uncertain. V was cut by 2 bases and J by 8 bases, with 13 bases left in between. The CDR3 runs 14 residues. The V gene's germline CDR1 is SGHAT and CDR2 FQNNGV. CDR3 sequence reads: CASSLFTNRDTIYF. The CDR3 region has the DNA TGTGCCAGCAGCTTATTCACGAATCGGGACACCATATATTTT.

CDR3 sequence: CASSQGTGLSYEQYF. The CDR3 DNA sequence: TGTGCCAGCAGCCAAGGGACAGGGTTGAGCTACGAGCAGTACTTC. V gene TRBV4-2 combines with J gene TRBJ2-7; TRBD1 matches at 8 bases. Losses at the gene ends were 1 base for V and 3 bases for J; bases not matched to a gene: 5. Germline CDR1 is LGHNA and CDR2 is YNFKEQ. The CDR3 totals 15 residues.

The gene calls are TRBV7-9 and TRBJ2-7; D is undetermined. Germline assignment: CDR1 SEHNR and CDR2 FQNEAQ (reference sequence). Trimming shortened V by 5 bases and J by 2 bases, and 10 bases separated the two germline ends. CDR3 length equals 13 residues. CDR3 amino acids: CASSPGPPYEQYF. CDR3 in DNA: TGTGCCAGCAGCCCCGGGCCTCCCTACGAGCAGTACTTC.

The chain joins TRBV5-1 to TRBJ2-7, with no clear D. Trimming removed 4 bases from V and 6 bases from J, with 20 bases in between. Germline-derived CDR1 and CDR2 are SGHRS and YFSETQ. The CDR3 covers 15 residues. Here the CDR3 reads CASSLGDGYLGEQYF. In DNA, the CDR3 is TGCGCCAGCAGCCTTGGTGATGGGTATCTCGGCGAGCAGTACTTC.

The rearrangement joins TRBV28 to TRBJ2-5; the D is unclear. Germline V gene sequence: CDR1 MDHEN, CDR2 SYDVKM. The CDR3 length is 14 residues. The germline V and J ends were trimmed by 3 bases and 5 bases, with 13 bases remaining between them. CDR3 DNA: TGTGCCAGCAGTTTTGACCTAATGAGGGAGACCCAGTACTTC. Amino acid sequence: CASSFDLMRETQYF. The whole variable domain, filled in from reference TRBV28 and TRBJ2-5, reads DVKVTQSSRYLVKRTGEKVFLECVQDMDHENMFWYRQDPGLGLRLIYFSYDVKMKEKGDIPEGYSVSREKKERFSLILESASTNQTSMYLCASSFDLMRETQYFGPGTRLLVL.

V is TRBV7-9 and J is TRBJ2-1, with D possibly TRBD2 on 6 matching bases. The germline CDR1 and CDR2 sequences are SEHNR and FQNEAQ (reference sequence). This CDR3 is built from 17 residues. Deletions cut 3 bases from V and 7 bases from J, with 22 bases between. The CDR3 sequence is CASSFPPGAGGRNEQFF. As DNA, the CDR3 is TGTGCCAGCAGCTTCCCCCCCGGCGCAGGTGGGAGGAATGAGCAGTTCTTC.

The gene calls are TRBV25-1 and TRBJ2-3; D is possibly TRBD1 or TRBD2 (5 bases each). V gave up 7 bases and J gave up 3 bases, with 11 bases separating them. Germline values: CDR1 MGHDK, CDR2 SYGVNS. The CDR3 covers 13 residues. DNA for the CDR3: TGTGCCAGCATACCCGGGACGACAGATACGCAGTATTTT. The encoded protein is CASIPGTTDTQYF.

CDR3 nucleotides: TGTGCCAGCAGCTTAGGGTCAGGGGCAACTAATGAAAAACTGTTTTTT. It translates to CASSLGSGATNEKLFF. The chain is built from TRBV7-9 and TRBJ1-4, with D possibly matching TRBD1 (6 bases). Germline loops: CDR1 SEHNR, CDR2 FQNEAQ (reference sequence). The V and J ends lost 1 base and 0 bases respectively, with 9 bases between them. The CDR3 loop spans 16 amino acids.

The chain links TRBV6-1 to TRBJ1-1, with D perhaps TRBD1 (6 bases). The CDR3 runs to 18 residues. Germline values: CDR1 MNHNS, CDR2 SASEGT. The V gene lost 1 base and the J gene lost 5 bases, with 23 bases spanning the gap. DNA for the CDR3: TGTGCCAGCAGTGAAGAAGGGGCAGGGGCTTTAGGAAGGACTGAAGCTTTCTTT. It is translated as CASSEEGAGALGRTEAFF.

The chain employs TRBV7-9 and TRBJ2-1; 9 positions agree with TRBD2. This CDR3 is built from 17 residues. J gave up 4 bases and V 5 bases, and 12 bases lay outside the gene matches. Germline CDR1 and CDR2: SEHNR and FQNEAQ (reference sequence). The chain's CDR3 is CASSPRTSVRNYNEQFF. The CDR3 DNA reads as TGTGCCAGCAGCCCCCGGACTAGCGTAAGGAATTACAATGAGCAGTTCTTC.

V usage is TRBV27 and J usage is TRBJ2-1; 12 bases are shared with TRBD2. This CDR3 has 17 amino acids. Germline CDR1 and CDR2: MNHEY and SMNVEV (reference sequence). After removal of 4 bases from V and 4 bases from J, the junction contained 8 bases not matched to a gene. The CDR3 coding sequence is TGTGCCAGCAGTTCGCCTCTACTAGCGGGAGGATACAATGAGCAGTTCTTC. Protein product: CASSSPLLAGGYNEQFF.

The V and J genes are TRBV5-1 and TRBJ2-2, with TRBD1 matching 10 bases. J was trimmed by 4 bases and V by 3 bases; bases with no gene match: 3. The CDR3 is 15 residues long. Germline lookup yields CDR1 SGHRS and CDR2 YFSETQ. The chain's CDR3 is CASSYRDRGTGELFF. CDR3 in DNA: TGCGCCAGCAGCTACCGGGACAGGGGCACCGGGGAGCTGTTTTTT.

This clone was found once. This chain links TRBV6-5 with TRBJ2-7, with a weak D call TRBD2 (6 bases). This CDR3 region has 14 residues. Germline CDR1 reads MNHEY; CDR2 reads SVGAGI. V shed 4 bases and J shed 4 bases, with 14 bases lying between them. DNA for the CDR3: TGTGCCAGCAGTTCTTTCAAGGGAGGATACGAGCAGTACTTC. This translates into CASSSFKGGYEQYF.

This clone came up a few times. The chain has TRBV19 and TRBJ2-1; 9 bases line up with TRBD2. The junction had 12 bases not matched to a gene; V was cut back by 7 bases and J by 8 bases. The CDR3 is made up of 15 amino acids. CDR1 is LNHDA and CDR2 is SQIVND in the germline V gene (reference sequence). For the CDR3, the DNA is TGTGCCAGTAAGCGGGAGGCCCGTTCTGCGGATGAGCAGTTCTTC. Translation: CASKREARSADEQFF. The full variable domain, in which reference TRBV19 and TRBJ2-1 provide the parts outside the CDR3, is DGGITQSPKYLFRKEGQNVTLSCEQNLNHDAMYWYRQDPGQGLRLIYYSQIVNDFQKGDIAEGYSVSREKKESFPLTVTSAQKNPTAFYLCASKREARSADEQFFGPGTRLTVL.

The chain recombines TRBV2 with TRBJ2-3; 10 bases map to TRBD2. The germline gives CDR1 SNHLY, CDR2 FYNNEI. The CDR3 sequence is 15 residues long. The V segment lost 8 bases and the J segment 2 bases; nucleotides outside the gene matches: 7. In DNA, the CDR3 is TGTGCCAGCGAGTCCCTAGCGGGAGACACAGATACGCAGTATTTT. Translating it yields CASESLAGDTDTQYF.

This clone appeared a few times. The J gene is TRBJ2-7, the V gene TRBV7-9; perhaps TRBD2 as D (5 bases). The CDR3 loop spans 14 amino acids. With 5 bases removed from V and 0 bases from J, the gap between germline ends came to 11 bases. Germline-derived CDR1 and CDR2 are SEHNR and FQNEAQ (reference sequence). CDR3 coding DNA: TGTGCCAGCAGCACCCGGGAAAGCTCCTACGAGCAGTACTTC. Translation: CASSTRESSYEQYF. Full variable domain (remainder filled in from reference TRBV7-9 and TRBJ2-7): DTGVSQNPRHKITKRGQNVTFRCDPISEHNRLYWYRQTLGQGPEFLTYFQNEAQLEKSRLLSDRFSAERPKGSFSTLEIQRTEQGDSAMYLCASSTRESSYEQYFGPGTRLTVT.

This clone has just one count. This chain joins TRBV10-3 and TRBJ2-1, with 16 bases identical to TRBD2. V was pared by 6 bases and J by 11 bases, with 13 bases of the junction left unmatched. The V gene's germline CDR1 is ENHRY and CDR2 SYGVKD. The CDR3 sequence is 17 residues long. The CDR3 here is CAISGTSGRGAMVKQFF. For the CDR3, the DNA is TGTGCCATCAGCGGGACTAGCGGGAGGGGCGCAATGGTGAAGCAGTTCTTC.

J is TRBJ1-2 and V is TRBV30; 7 nucleotides align to TRBD1. Germline CDR1 and CDR2: GTSNPN and SVGIG (reference sequence). Trimming at V came to 0 bases and at J to 0 bases, leaving 19 bases not matched to a gene. The CDR3 totals 20 residues. CDR3 DNA sequence: TGTGCCTGGAGTGTATCGACCCTTCCCAGGGGGGACGATCCTAACTATGGCTACACCTTC. Translation gives CAWSVSTLPRGDDPNYGYTF.

The chain couples TRBV19 to TRBJ1-5, with D perhaps matching TRBD1 (6 bases). The V gene's germline CDR1 is LNHDA and CDR2 SQIVND (reference sequence). This CDR3 is 15 amino acids long. V lost 9 bases and J lost 0, with 15 bases in between. The CDR3: CASMGANPSNQPQHF. In nucleotides, the CDR3 is TGTGCCAGCATGGGGGCCAATCCTAGCAATCAGCCCCAGCATTTT.

This clone occurred a few times. The chain joins TRBV7-3 to TRBJ2-1; TRBD2 might be the D (5 bases). This CDR3 spans 13 amino acids. Trimming left V 1 base short and J 9 bases short, with 10 bases between. Germline CDR1 reads SGHTA; CDR2 reads FQGTGA. This CDR3 reads CASSLRNSGEQFF. CDR3 nucleotide sequence: TGTGCCAGCAGCTTAAGGAACAGCGGTGAGCAGTTCTTC.

This chain's CDR3 is CASTPQDRGLLGAFF. In DNA, the CDR3 is TGTGCCAGCACCCCCCAGGACAGGGGGCTGCTAGGAGCTTTCTTT. The chain uses TRBV6-6 and TRBJ1-1, with 11 bases aligning to TRBD1. V trimming: 7 bases; J trimming: 10 bases; junction bases outside the gene matches: 14. The CDR3 covers 15 residues. Germline loops: CDR1 MNHNY, CDR2 SVGAGI (reference sequence).

The chain employs TRBV6-5 and TRBJ2-7, with D possibly TRBD2 on 5 matching bases. V was shortened by 6 bases and J by 1 base, with 10 bases between the two germline ends. The CDR3 is made up of 13 amino acids. Germline CDR1 and CDR2: MNHEY and SVGAGI. CDR3 region: CASSRTDSYEQYF. The CDR3 region has the DNA TGTGCCAGCAGCAGGACTGATTCCTACGAGCAGTACTTC.

This sequence joins TRBV27 and TRBJ2-7, with D perhaps matching TRBD1 or TRBD2 (5 bases each). Germline assignment: CDR1 MNHEY and CDR2 SMNVEV (reference sequence). Trimming shortened V by 6 bases and J by 3 bases, and 15 bases separated the two germline ends. The CDR3 loop spans 14 amino acids. As DNA, the CDR3 is TGTGCCAGCAGCGAAGGGACGGCCGGCTACGAGCAGTACTTC. Translation gives CASSEGTAGYEQYF.

The chain has TRBV4-1 and TRBJ1-2, with D tentatively TRBD1 (5 bases). Germline CDR1 MGHRA, CDR2 YSYEKL. V shed 4 bases and J shed 2 bases, with 11 bases lying between them. The length of the CDR3 is 14 residues. DNA of the CDR3: TGCGCCAGCAGCCCGGTCGGGGGGAACTATGGCTACACCTTC. This sequence encodes CASSPVGGNYGYTF.

This clone was counted a single time. This chain uses TRBV6-1 with TRBJ2-6; 8 bases align to TRBD1. This CDR3 region has 18 residues. The V segment lost 2 bases and the J segment 2 bases; nucleotides outside the gene matches: 8. The V gene's germline CDR1 is MNHNS and CDR2 SASEGT. The CDR3 is CASSEWAGGAAGANVLTF. CDR3 in DNA: TGTGCCAGCAGTGAATGGGCAGGGGGCGCCGCTGGGGCCAACGTCCTGACTTTC.

The CDR3 DNA sequence: TGCGCCAGCAGCTCCGGGACAAACACTGAAGCTTTCTTT. Residues: CASSSGTNTEAFF. The V and J genes are TRBV5-1 and TRBJ1-1; D possibly corresponds to TRBD1 (6 bases). V was clipped by 3 bases and J by 2 bases, with 8 bases between them. This CDR3 is built from 13 residues. Germline CDR1 SGHRS, CDR2 YFSETQ.

This chain links TRBV19 with TRBJ1-2, with a possible D match to TRBD1 (6 bases). The V end lost 9 bases, the J end lost 0 bases, and 20 bases lay between the germline ends. CDR1 and CDR2 from the germline V gene are LNHDA and SQIVND (reference sequence). There are 16 residues in the CDR3. The CDR3 spells CASSTYRTATNYGYTF. The DNA for the CDR3 is TGTGCCAGCTCGACTTATCGGACAGCTACTAACTATGGCTACACCTTC.